Each of the 28 T cell receptor beta chains below was sequenced from the same sample in a study of T-cell reconstitution after alpha-beta-depleted transplantation in children. As it was prepared, the TCRbeta library received unique molecular identifiers. TCRdb redid the calling of the PCR reads with MiXCR, one entry per CDR3 protein. The data hold about 1,000,000 distinct CDR3 sequences, with about 29% observed a single time. The starting material was PBMCs, mostly from graft donor cells, obtained 360 days after TCRalphabeta/CD19-depleted stem cell transplant. These receptors all come from a boy less than two years old who had a stem cell transplant for SCID, so the T cells may come from the graft donor.

This clonotype turned up a few times. The chain uses TRBV5-1 and TRBJ2-3; perhaps TRBD2 as D (6 bases). CDR1 and CDR2 from the germline V gene are SGHRS and YFSETQ. The CDR3 covers 15 residues. Trimming took 7 bases from V and 1 from J, leaving 16 bases between them. CDR3 coding DNA: TGCGCCAGCCAAGACATCGGGGGTGGCACAGATACGCAGTATTTT. This codes for CASQDIGGGTDTQYF.

This clonotype showed up many times. V is TRBV12-3 or TRBV12-4 and J is TRBJ1-4; no clear D. CDR3 size: 12 residues. V was trimmed by 2 bases and J by 8 bases, leaving 6 bases between them. CDR3 sequence: CASSLLGEKLFF. CDR3 nucleotides: TGTGCCAGCAGTTTATTGGGGGAAAAACTGTTTTTT.

The sample holds a few counts of this clonotype. The chain links TRBV5-1 to TRBJ2-2; D remains ambiguous. Germline values: CDR1 SGHRS, CDR2 YFSETQ. The V and J ends lost 4 bases and 3 bases respectively, with 7 bases between them. The CDR3 consists of 13 residues. The CDR3 region is CASSSVDTGELFF. CDR3 sequence (DNA): TGCGCCAGCAGCAGCGTGGACACCGGGGAGCTGTTTTTT.

This clonotype was seen a handful of times. This sequence joins TRBV12-3 or TRBV12-4 and TRBJ2-3, with D unclear. This CDR3 is built from 15 residues. The V and J ends lost 2 bases and 2 bases respectively, with 11 bases between them. CDR3 residues: CASSLRPRLTDTQYF. As DNA, the CDR3 is TGTGCCAGCAGTTTACGGCCTAGGCTCACAGATACGCAGTATTTT.

This clonotype was found a few times. The chain carries TRBV29-1 and TRBJ2-3; 8 bases match TRBD2. Germline loops: CDR1 SQVTM, CDR2 ANQGSEA. This CDR3 region has 15 residues. Germline trimming cut 3 bases from V and 0 bases from J; bases unmatched to any gene: 5. Here the CDR3 reads CSVDFTSGSTDTQYF. As DNA, the CDR3 is TGCAGCGTTGATTTTACTAGCGGTAGCACAGATACGCAGTATTTT.

This clonotype has more than one count but fewer than ten. The chain is built from TRBV6-1 and TRBJ2-2; D may be TRBD1 (5 bases). V was clipped by 6 bases and J by 6 bases, with 11 bases between them. The CDR3 is made up of 13 amino acids. Germline V gives CDR1 MNHNS, CDR2 SASEGT. CDR3 loop: CASRKGLPGELFF. The CDR3 nucleotides read TGTGCCAGCAGGAAGGGGTTACCCGGGGAGCTGTTTTTT.

This clonotype appeared a few times. The chain couples TRBV12-3 or TRBV12-4 to TRBJ1-3; D is uncertain. The V and J ends lost 3 bases and 5 bases respectively, with 17 bases between them. The CDR3 is 16 amino acids. The CDR3 spells CASSFSDPRDRNTIYF. The CDR3 DNA reads TGTGCCAGCAGTTTCTCAGATCCGCGAGACCGAAACACCATATATTTT.

This clonotype has only one observation. The J gene is TRBJ2-2, the V gene TRBV5-1; maybe TRBD1 (5 bases). Germline CDR1 SGHRS, CDR2 YFSETQ. The V and J ends lost 0 bases and 4 bases respectively, with 13 bases between them. The CDR3 is 16 amino acids. CDR3: CASSLAPGLGTGELFF. The CDR3 DNA reads TGCGCCAGCAGCTTGGCCCCAGGGTTGGGCACCGGGGAGCTGTTTTTT.

This chain joins TRBV12-5 and TRBJ2-7; D is possibly TRBD2 (6 bases). Trimming pared 5 bases from V and 0 bases from J, leaving 14 bases between. The CDR3 contains 15 residues. CDR1 and CDR2 (germline): LGHNT, FRNRAP. CDR3 region: CASGPGGAVSYEQYF. The CDR3 DNA reads TGTGCTAGTGGTCCCGGCGGGGCGGTCTCCTACGAGCAGTACTTC.

The chain employs TRBV29-1 and TRBJ2-5; TRBD1 matches 8 bases. CDR1 is SQVTM and CDR2 is ANQGSEA in the germline V gene. The CDR3 has 14 residues. Trimming took 3 bases from V and 4 from J; bases not matched to a gene: 7. CDR3 coding DNA: TGCAGCGTTGACCAGGGGGCGATGGGAGAGACCCAGTACTTC. Its translation is CSVDQGAMGETQYF.

The table lists this clonotype with a few counts. This chain uses TRBV27 with TRBJ2-7, with 7 positions matching TRBD2. Germline V CDR1 and CDR2: MNHEY, SMNVEV (reference sequence). V was pared by 6 bases and J by 7 bases, with 18 bases of the junction left unmatched. The CDR3 has 16 amino acids. The DNA of the CDR3 is TGTGCCAGCAGCCTCAATTTCGGACTAGTACTATGGGAGCAGTACTTC. This sequence encodes CASSLNFGLVLWEQYF.

The chain carries TRBV5-1 and TRBJ2-5; 14 bases are a match to TRBD2. Germline CDR1 and CDR2: SGHRS and YFSETQ. V trimming: 4 bases; J trimming: 4 bases; junction bases outside the gene matches: 9. The CDR3 is made up of 17 amino acids. The CDR3 DNA sequence: TGCGCCAGCAGCCCCACTCGACTAGCGGGGGGGCCAGAGACCCAGTACTTC. It translates to CASSPTRLAGGPETQYF.

The V gene is TRBV24-1, the J gene TRBJ2-1; 13 nucleotides agree with TRBD2. The V gene's germline CDR1 is KGHDR and CDR2 SFDVKD. The V and J ends lost 4 bases and 0 bases, in that order; junction bases with no gene match: 8. CDR3 length: 19 residues. The CDR3 loop is CATSDAGLAGFHSYNEQFF. For the CDR3, the DNA is TGTGCCACCAGTGACGCGGGACTAGCGGGGTTCCACTCCTACAATGAGCAGTTCTTC.

This chain uses TRBV5-1 with TRBJ2-7; TRBD2 is a possible D gene (6 bases). The CDR3 consists of 16 residues. The germline V gene has CDR1 SGHRS and CDR2 YFSETQ. V dropped 4 bases and J dropped 0 bases, with 17 bases sitting between them. The CDR3 nucleotides are TGCGCCAGCAGCCCACAGGTCGGGGGAAGCTCCTACGAGCAGTACTTC. Translating it yields CASSPQVGGSSYEQYF.

V usage is TRBV24-1 and J usage is TRBJ2-1; 9 nucleotides line up with TRBD2. The CDR3 extends over 20 amino acids. The germline CDR1 and CDR2 sequences are KGHDR and SFDVKD. V lost 2 bases to trimming and J lost 0 bases; unmatched junction nucleotides: 13. As DNA, the CDR3 is TGTGCCACCAGTGATTCGCCCTATTTCAGACTAGCGGACTCCTACAATGAGCAGTTCTTC. Protein sequence: CATSDSPYFRLADSYNEQFF.

As concerns this clonotype: The conserved phenylalanine or tryptophan normally closing the CDR3 is absent here, so this likely arose from a read error. The chain uses TRBV12-3 or TRBV12-4 and TRBJ1-5; 8 nucleotides line up with TRBD1. This CDR3 comprises 15 residues. V gave up 6 bases and J gave up 5 bases; unmatched junction bases: 9. The CDR3 reads CASRSTGAGDQPQHY. The CDR3 nucleotides are TGTGCCAGCAGGTCGACAGGGGCGGGGGATCAGCCCCAGCATTAT.

This clonotype was counted only a few times. This chain joins TRBV18 and TRBJ2-5; possible D gene TRBD2, 5 bases. CDR1 is KGHSH and CDR2 is LQKENI in the germline V gene. The germline V and J ends were trimmed by 2 bases and 5 bases, with 21 bases remaining between them. The CDR3 sequence is 17 residues long. CDR3 sequence: CASSPSGLPGIQETQYF. In DNA, the CDR3 is TGTGCCAGCTCACCATCCGGACTTCCGGGGATTCAGGAGACCCAGTACTTC.

There are a few counts of this clonotype. This chain joins TRBV10-2 and TRBJ2-1; weak D call: TRBD2 (6 bases). Trimming took off 6 bases at V and 2 bases at J, with 14 bases between the two ends. Germline CDR1 is WSHSY and CDR2 is SAAADI. This CDR3 has 15 residues. CDR3 sequence: CASRPPGLPYNEQFF. CDR3 nucleotides: TGCGCCAGCAGGCCACCGGGACTGCCCTACAATGAGCAGTTCTTC.

The V call is TRBV3-1, the J call TRBJ1-2; 12 bases line up with TRBD1. Germline V gene sequence: CDR1 LGHDT, CDR2 YNNKEL (reference sequence). V dropped 1 base and J dropped 6; count of bases not matched to a gene: 3. The CDR3 is made up of 15 amino acids. The CDR3 here is CASSQAGTGGNGYTF. The CDR3 region has the DNA TGTGCCAGCAGCCAAGCCGGGACAGGGGGCAATGGCTACACCTTC.

This clonotype appeared a few times. The rearrangement links TRBV20-1 to TRBJ2-5, with D uncertain. V was clipped by 3 bases and J by 7 bases, with 12 bases between them. The CDR3 has 12 amino acids. Germline V gives CDR1 DFQATT, CDR2 SNEGSKA (reference sequence). The CDR3 DNA reads as TGCAGTGCTAGGGGCAGTTCAAGGACCCAGTACTTC. This encodes CSARGSSRTQYF.

This clonotype was observed a few times. This chain joins TRBV5-1 and TRBJ2-1, with D perhaps TRBD2 (6 bases). V lost 1 base and J 6 bases, leaving 14 bases between the germline ends. The CDR3 sequence is 15 residues long. Looked up from germline, CDR1 is SGHRS and CDR2 is YFSETQ. CDR3 coding DNA: TGCGCCAGCAGCTTGACTACCGGGGGTCCCAATGAGCAGTTCTTC. Encoded protein: CASSLTTGGPNEQFF.

CDR3 sequence: CASSEGTLASGANVLTF. The DNA of the CDR3 is TGTGCCAGCAGTGAAGGGACGTTAGCCTCTGGGGCCAACGTCCTGACTTTC. The chain links TRBV2 to TRBJ2-6; D ambiguous. From germline, CDR1 is SNHLY and CDR2 FYNNEI. CDR3 length: 17 residues. Trimming cost V 1 base and J 0 bases, with 10 bases left between them.

This clonotype was observed many times. J is TRBJ2-3 and V is TRBV5-1, with 11 bases matching TRBD2. The CDR3 spans 16 residues. V dropped 1 base and J dropped 4; count of bases not matched to a gene: 5. Looked up from germline, CDR1 is SGHRS and CDR2 is YFSETQ. The CDR3 protein is CASSLRLAGGPDTQYF. CDR3 nucleotides: TGCGCCAGCAGCTTGCGTCTAGCGGGGGGCCCAGATACGCAGTATTTT.

This clonotype was picked up a small number of times. The chain combines TRBV4-2 with TRBJ2-7, with D uncertain. V gave up 0 bases and J gave up 4 bases, with 10 bases separating them. This CDR3 contains 14 residues. The germline V gene encodes CDR1 LGHNA and CDR2 YNFKEQ. The CDR3 reads CASSQDNRKYEQYF. The CDR3 DNA reads TGTGCCAGCAGCCAAGATAATAGGAAATACGAGCAGTACTTC.

This clonotype was seen a handful of times. The chain has TRBV18 and TRBJ1-2; 7 nucleotides agree with TRBD1. Germline trimming cut 0 bases from V and 0 bases from J; bases unmatched to any gene: 10. CDR3 size: 18 residues. Germline V gives CDR1 KGHSH, CDR2 LQKENI. CDR3 DNA sequence: TGTGCCAGCTCACCACCGGGGACCAACAGGGGAGCTAACTATGGCTACACCTTC. Translation gives CASSPPGTNRGANYGYTF.

The chain is built from TRBV15 and TRBJ1-3; D is perhaps TRBD1 (5 bases). Germline V gene data show CDR1 as LNHNV and CDR2 as YYDKDF (reference sequence). The CDR3 sequence is 15 residues long. V gave up 0 bases and J gave up 3 bases, with 9 bases separating them. DNA of the CDR3: TGTGCCACCAGCAGAGAGGGTACAGGTGGAAACACCATATATTTT. Protein product: CATSREGTGGNTIYF.

This clonotype appeared a few times. The V call is TRBV25-1, the J call TRBJ2-7, with 8 bases lining up with TRBD1. The germline gives CDR1 MGHDK, CDR2 SYGVNS. This CDR3 has 20 residues. V lost 1 base and J lost 2; bases outside the gene matches: 19. Here the CDR3 DNA reads TGTGCCAGCAGTGAATGGGGTGGCAGGGGGCTGGGGCCCTTGACCTACGAGCAGTACTTC. This encodes CASSEWGGRGLGPLTYEQYF.

The chain links TRBV27 to TRBJ2-6, with D possibly TRBD2 on 6 matching bases. The germline CDR1 and CDR2 sequences are MNHEY and SMNVEV (reference sequence). The CDR3 is 15 amino acids. Trimming cost V 3 bases and J 4 bases, with 10 bases left between them. CDR3 protein: CASSFGAGGANVLTF. In DNA form, the CDR3 reads TGTGCCAGCAGTTTCGGGGCGGGGGGGGCCAACGTCCTGACTTTC. Based on the CDR3 plus reference TRBV27 and TRBJ2-6, the full variable domain is EAQVTQNPRYLITVTGKKLTVTCSQNMNHEYMSWYRQDPGLGLRQIYYSMNVEVTDKGDVPEGYKVSRKEKRNFPLILESPSPNQTSLYFCASSFGAGGANVLTFGAGSRLTVL.